Below, 10 T cell receptor beta chains from the same sample are listed, as sequenced in a study of shared clonotypes between healthy human individuals. Terminally differentiated effector memory CD45RA+ cells were excluded from the naive CD8 cells, which were CD45RO-negative and positively selected for CCR7. Clones were read by immunoSEQ multiplex PCR, and TCRdb kept only the in-frame ones, dropping some. The sample comprises roughly 2,000,000 clones, approximately 94% of which are singletons, and approximately 1% rests with the top ten. Sequencing was done on a sample of naive CD8+ T cells sorted from blood. The receptors derive from a man aged 18 to 30 in good health.

The chain uses TRBV25-1 and TRBJ2-7; D not resolved. In germline, CDR1 is MGHDK, CDR2 SYGVNS. The CDR3 is 10 residues long. V lost 4 bases to trimming and J lost 6 bases, with 4 bases between them. CDR3 in amino acids: CASSVGEQYF. Here the CDR3 DNA reads TGTGCCAGCAGTGTTGGCGAGCAGTACTTC.

The V and J genes are TRBV7-8 and TRBJ2-1; D may be TRBD2 (5 bases). Germline CDR1 reads SGHVS; CDR2 reads FQNEAQ. The V gene lost 0 bases and the J gene lost 5 bases, with 8 bases spanning the gap. The length of the CDR3 is 14 residues. The CDR3 nucleotides read TGTGCCAGCAGCTTAGCGGGAGAAGACAATGAGCAGTTCTTC. Protein: CASSLAGEDNEQFF.

Of note for this clone: Other DNA sequences in the same sample also yield this CDR3. The chain links TRBV19 to TRBJ2-7; no definite D call. CDR1 is LNHDA, CDR2 SQIVND, per germline (reference sequence). This CDR3 is 13 amino acids long. Trimming left V 1 base short and J 4 bases short, with 8 bases between. CDR3 in amino acids: CASSIVTGYEQYF. In DNA, the CDR3 is TGTGCCAGTAGTATAGTTACCGGATACGAGCAGTACTTC.

The chain joins TRBV5-6 to TRBJ1-2, with D unclear. Looked up from germline, CDR1 is SGHDT and CDR2 is YYEEEE. Trimming shortened V by 2 bases and J by 14 bases, and 16 bases separated the two germline ends. This CDR3 is built from 12 residues. CDR3 protein: CASSFQAGPSTF. Written as DNA, the CDR3 is TGTGCCAGCAGCTTCCAGGCAGGCCCGAGTACCTTC.

The chain recombines TRBV10-3 with TRBJ1-6, with TRBD1 as a possible D gene (5 bases). The CDR3 totals 17 residues. Germline V CDR1 and CDR2: ENHRY, SYGVKD. V lost 5 bases and J 2 bases, leaving 16 bases between the germline ends. The CDR3 DNA is TGTGCCATCAGTCCCGACGGGGGTTGGACCTATAATTCACCCCTCCACTTT. Protein sequence: CAISPDGGWTYNSPLHF.

This chain uses TRBV10-1 with TRBJ2-3; 13 nucleotides align to TRBD2. In germline, CDR1 is WNHNN, CDR2 SYGVQD (reference sequence). This CDR3 contains 19 residues. The ends lost 5 bases at V and 4 bases at J; junction bases unmatched: 15. The CDR3 loop reads CASSPGTSGTEGLADTQYF. The CDR3 DNA is TGCGCCAGCAGTCCGGGGACTAGCGGGACGGAGGGGCTGGCAGATACGCAGTATTTT.

This chain links TRBV7-9 with TRBJ2-3, with TRBD2 identical over 9 bases. With 1 base clipped from V and 7 bases from J, the junction kept 9 bases outside the gene matches. Germline V gene data show CDR1 as SEHNR and CDR2 as FQNEAQ (reference sequence). The CDR3 sequence is 16 residues long. The CDR3 loop reads CASSLVLAGARNTQYF. CDR3 in DNA: TGTGCCAGCAGCTTAGTTTTAGCGGGAGCTCGAAATACGCAGTATTTT.

The rearrangement links TRBV7-9 to TRBJ2-5, with D perhaps TRBD1 (6 bases). Germline loops: CDR1 SEHNR, CDR2 FQNEAQ (reference sequence). The CDR3 has 16 residues. Trimming cost V 4 bases and J 1 base, with 16 bases left between them. CDR3 region: CASSSSDRLPQETQYF. The CDR3 bases are TGTGCCAGCAGCTCCTCAGACAGGCTCCCCCAAGAGACCCAGTACTTC.

In this sample, this clone turned up once. The chain carries TRBV6-5 and TRBJ2-7, with 8 bases matching TRBD1. With V trimmed by 6 bases and J by 5 bases, 6 bases remained unmatched. CDR3 length: 13 residues. From germline, CDR1 is MNHEY and CDR2 SVGAGI. This CDR3 is CASSQGARNEQYF. The CDR3 DNA is TGTGCCAGCAGCCAGGGGGCAAGGAACGAGCAGTACTTC.

J is TRBJ2-3 and V is TRBV29-1; D not certain. Germline-derived CDR1 and CDR2 are SQVTM and ANQGSEA. The germline V and J ends were trimmed by 0 bases and 0 bases, with 7 bases remaining between them. The CDR3 is 14 residues long. As DNA, the CDR3 is TGCAGCGTTGAAGATTGGGTTAGCACAGATACGCAGTATTTT. It specifies CSVEDWVSTDTQYF.